This T cell receptor (beta chain) emerged from a study of identifying expanded T cells in peripheral blood. A word on this clone: Antigen unknown.

Profiling relied on immunoSEQ multiplex PCR, and the TCRdb table lists in-frame clones only, not all of them. The table includes around 82,000 clones, roughly 84% detected once. Findings and limits, study-wide: About 1.3 clones differed between technical replicates, versus around 15 and 18 over time. Clone count variance between approximately two-week samples rose with total template count.

Germline lookup yields CDR1 SGHRS and CDR2 YFSETQ. The CDR3 sequence is 19 residues long. Deletions cut 1 base from V and 0 bases from J, with 20 bases between. The clonotype was recovered from a person aged 18 to 70 in good health. Sequencing used blood. This chain links TRBV5-1 with TRBJ2-1; D is perhaps TRBD1 (5 bases). This chain's CDR3 is CASSLLGSQGYGSYNEQFF. The CDR3 bases are TGCGCCAGCAGCTTGTTGGGGTCCCAGGGTTACGGCTCCTACAATGAGCAGTTCTTC.